Each of the 2 T cell receptor beta chains below was sequenced from the same sample in a study of shared clonotypes between healthy human individuals. Method: immunoSEQ multiplex PCR; TCRdb's copy keeps in-frame clones and lacks some. The sample lists about 960,000 clones; roughly 72% were seen once. The sequenced material came from memory CD4+ T cells sorted from blood. Subset meaning: CD45RA-negative fraction. These receptors were taken from a man aged 18 to 29 in good health.

V is TRBV19 and J is TRBJ1-5; TRBD1 might be the D (6 bases). The CDR3 totals 14 residues. V gave up 5 bases and J gave up 1 base, with 9 bases separating them. Germline V lookup: CDR1 LNHDA, CDR2 SQIVND (reference sequence). CDR3: CASSWGQSNQPQHF. The DNA of the CDR3 is TGTGCCAGTAGTTGGGGGCAGAGCAATCAGCCCCAGCATTTT.

The genes are TRBV6-1 and TRBJ1-5; D unresolved. V lost 2 bases, J lost 12 bases, and 11 bases lay in between. The CDR3 is 12 residues long. The germline V gene encodes CDR1 MNHNS and CDR2 SASEGT. CDR3 loop: CASSEKNSVQHF. The CDR3 bases are TGTGCCAGCAGTGAAAAAAATTCCGTCCAGCATTTT.